This T cell receptor (beta chain) was sequenced during a study of shared clonotypes between healthy human individuals. With V trimmed by 0 bases and J by 5 bases, 3 bases remained unmatched. CDR1 is GTSNPN, CDR2 SVGIG, per germline (reference sequence). This CDR3 is built from 14 residues. TCRdb's copy holds only in-frame clones and misses some; the assay was immunoSEQ multiplex PCR. The sample comprises over 2 million clones, roughly 95% of which are singletons, and 1.1% rests with the top ten. The naive CD8 fraction comprised CD45RO-negative cells positively selected for CCR7 and excluded terminally differentiated effector memory CD45RA+ cells. General study points: Enrolling few donors narrowed the genetic and exposure-history diversity that was represented.

To note about this clone: Its antigen remains unknown.

The chain combines TRBV30 with TRBJ1-4; 7 bases are shared with TRBD1. The receptor's source is a man aged 18 to 30 in good health. Sequences were obtained from naive CD8+ T cells sorted from blood. The CDR3 here is CAWSVRGQNEKLFF. The CDR3, as DNA: TGTGCCTGGAGTGTACGGGGACAGAATGAAAAACTGTTTTTT.